The present entry profiles one TCR beta chain with its context. Its matching antigen is unknown. The data belong to a study of graft-versus-host responses after intestinal transplantation. Whole-study context: Multivisceral, liver-intestinal, or isolated intestinal transplants were given to recipients. Anti-thymocyte globulin induction, then tacrolimus and steroids for about three years, went to all recipients. Study-level points and caveats: GvH clonotypes were identified within recipient marrow, with a subset emerging first in ileum or blood. Individuals carrying graft-donor T cell macrochimerism showed high graft-versus-host to host-versus-graft clonal ratios in allografts.

Profiling relied on immunoSEQ multiplex PCR, and the TCRdb table lists in-frame clones only, not all of them. The sample records tens of thousands of clones, 94% being singletons. CDR3 length: 14 residues. J lost 2 bases, V lost 5 bases, and 3 bases had no gene match. CDR1 is ENHRY, CDR2 SYGVKD, per germline. The J gene is TRBJ2-3, the V gene TRBV10-3; 8 bases are a match to TRBD2. The material was unstimulated CD4+ T cells sorted from spleen or lymph node cells, obtained before transplant. This TCR came from a human donor who was the organ donor for an intestinal transplant. CDR3 bases: TGTGCCATCAGTTCACTAGCGGCCACAGATACGCAGTATTTT. Its protein is CAISSLAATDTQYF.